Shown below are 32 T cell receptor beta chains from a single sample sequenced in a study of graft-versus-host responses after intestinal transplantation. Lamina propria and intraepithelial lymphocytes were released by processing graft tissue. TCRdb's table, derived via immunoSEQ multiplex PCR, lists solely in-frame clones and lacks some. The sample lists around 13,000 clones; over 70% were seen once. Sequencing was performed on ileum tissue, taken 16 days after intestinal transplant. These receptors originate from a human patient who received an intestinal transplant, so some T cells may come from the graft donor.

This clone was detected only once. The rearrangement links TRBV4-2 to TRBJ1-2, with D unresolved. Germline CDR1 reads LGHNA; CDR2 reads YNFKEQ. The CDR3 consists of 14 residues. The V gene lost 1 base and the J gene lost 4 bases, with 10 bases spanning the gap. This CDR3 is CASSQGPLGYGYTF. In nucleotides, the CDR3 is TGTGCCAGCAGCCAAGGGCCGCTAGGCTATGGCTACACCTTC.

The chain employs TRBV7-9 and TRBJ2-3, with 14 positions matching TRBD2. Germline CDR1 is SEHNR and CDR2 is FQNEAQ (reference sequence). The CDR3 runs 16 residues. Trimming removed 5 bases from V and 4 bases from J; junction bases left unmatched: 5. The CDR3 nucleotides read TGTGCCAGCAGCCTCGGACTAGCGGGAGGTGCAGATACGCAGTATTTT. The encoded protein is CASSLGLAGGADTQYF. The full variable domain, its missing parts supplied by reference TRBV7-9 and TRBJ2-3, is DTGVSQNPRHKITKRGQNVTFRCDPISEHNRLYWYRQTLGQGPEFLTYFQNEAQLEKSRLLSDRFSAERPKGSFSTLEIQRTEQGDSAMYLCASSLGLAGGADTQYFGPGTRLTVL.

By share of the sample, this clone is medium-sized (0.01 to 0.1%). The chain combines TRBV4-1 with TRBJ1-2; D might be TRBD1 (5 bases). The germline V gene has CDR1 MGHRA and CDR2 YSYEKL. Trimming pared 1 base from V and 4 bases from J, leaving 10 bases between. CDR3 size: 14 residues. DNA for the CDR3: TGCGCCAGCAGCCAAGCAGGGTATACCTATGGCTACACCTTC. Its translation: CASSQAGYTYGYTF.

The rearrangement links TRBV27 to TRBJ1-5; possible D gene TRBD1, 5 bases. The CDR3 covers 16 residues. Germline CDR1 reads MNHEY; CDR2 reads SMNVEV (reference sequence). Trimming took off 5 bases at V and 2 bases at J, with 16 bases between the two ends. The CDR3 DNA is TGTGCCAGCAGTCCTTGCCCACAGGTGTGCAATCAGCCCCAGCATTTT. Protein: CASSPCPQVCNQPQHF.

The chain is built from TRBV10-3 and TRBJ2-7; 9 bases line up with TRBD1. CDR3 length: 14 residues. V shed 6 bases and J 6 bases; nucleotides not matched to a gene: 9. The germline CDR1 and CDR2 sequences are ENHRY and SYGVKD. CDR3 sequence (DNA): TGTGCCATCAGCTTGCTTGACAGGGGGGCCGAGCAGTACTTC. This translates into CAISLLDRGAEQYF.

This sequence joins TRBV28 and TRBJ1-1; D gene uncertain. CDR1 and CDR2 from the germline V gene are MDHEN and SYDVKM. This CDR3 contains 13 residues. The V and J ends lost 3 bases and 1 base respectively, with 6 bases between them. The CDR3 sequence: CASSLAPNTEAFF. The CDR3 region has the DNA TGTGCCAGCAGTTTGGCCCCGAACACTGAAGCTTTCTTT.

The chain employs TRBV6-6 and TRBJ2-7, with 7 positions matching TRBD2. With 9 bases clipped from V and 3 bases from J, the junction kept 14 bases outside the gene matches. The CDR3 contains 15 residues. Per germline, CDR1 MNHNY and CDR2 SVGAGI (reference sequence). The CDR3 reads CASHRGAGIGYEQYF. CDR3 DNA: TGTGCCAGTCATCGTGGAGCGGGGATTGGCTACGAGCAGTACTTC.

The chain joins TRBV19 to TRBJ1-2; 7 bases match TRBD1. J was trimmed by 4 bases and V by 5 bases; bases with no gene match: 4. Germline V gene data show CDR1 as LNHDA and CDR2 as SQIVND (reference sequence). The CDR3 is 13 amino acids. The CDR3, as DNA: TGTGCCAGTAGTTTGGGACAGTTCTATGGCTACACCTTC. Its translation is CASSLGQFYGYTF.

This rearrangement joins TRBV19 to TRBJ1-2; no clear D gene. The CDR3 consists of 14 residues. Trimming removed 2 bases at V and 7 bases at J, with 14 bases between. Germline CDR1 reads LNHDA; CDR2 reads SQIVND (reference sequence). The CDR3 DNA reads TGTGCCAGTAGTATAAGAAGGACTGCTATTGGCTACACCTTC. Residues: CASSIRRTAIGYTF.

The table lists this clone with a few counts. This chain uses TRBV30 with TRBJ1-2; no clear D. Germline V CDR1 and CDR2: GTSNPN, SVGIG (reference sequence). This CDR3 is 15 amino acids long. V shed 1 base and J shed 1 base, with 13 bases lying between them. CDR3 nucleotides: TGTGCCTGGAGTGGTTGGAGCACTAATAACTATGGCTACACCTTC. This codes for CAWSGWSTNNYGYTF.

The V and J genes are TRBV19 and TRBJ1-4; a weak D match, TRBD1 (5 bases). V was pared by 8 bases and J by 10 bases, with 23 bases between. This CDR3 spans 15 amino acids. CDR1 and CDR2 (germline): LNHDA, SQIVND (reference sequence). CDR3 coding DNA: TGTGCCAGTCGGCAGGCGTGGGGGGTAGGTGGAAAACTGTTTTTT. Amino acid sequence: CASRQAWGVGGKLFF.

The chain is built from TRBV6-5 and TRBJ1-1, with 9 bases fitting TRBD1. This CDR3 region has 15 residues. Germline CDR1 reads MNHEY; CDR2 reads SVGAGI. The ends lost 6 bases at V and 5 bases at J; junction bases unmatched: 10. Here the CDR3 reads CASRPGDRARTEAFF. Here the CDR3 DNA reads TGTGCCAGCAGGCCTGGGGACAGGGCGAGGACTGAAGCTTTCTTT.

The chain uses TRBV6-5 and TRBJ1-6; D gene unclear. CDR1 is MNHEY and CDR2 is SVGAGI in the germline V gene. V was pared by 1 base and J by 7 bases, with 2 bases between. The CDR3 has 12 residues. Here the CDR3 reads CASSYLNSPLHF. The CDR3 coding sequence is TGTGCCAGCAGTTACTTAAATTCACCCCTCCACTTT.

This chain joins TRBV25-1 and TRBJ2-7; D call uncertain. This CDR3 is 14 amino acids long. The germline gives CDR1 MGHDK, CDR2 SYGVNS. V lost 3 bases and J 6 bases, leaving 15 bases between the germline ends. The CDR3 loop is CASSDDDGSGEQYF. The CDR3 DNA sequence: TGTGCCAGCAGTGACGATGATGGCAGTGGCGAGCAGTACTTC.

The chain is built from TRBV10-3 and TRBJ1-2, with 8 nucleotides matching TRBD1. The CDR3 has 15 residues. Germline values: CDR1 ENHRY, CDR2 SYGVKD. V gave up 3 bases and J gave up 2 bases; unmatched junction bases: 5. CDR3 region: CAISDQGASNYGYTF. The CDR3, as DNA: TGTGCCATCAGTGATCAGGGGGCCTCAAACTATGGCTACACCTTC.

This clone appeared once. The chain employs TRBV7-8 and TRBJ1-1; perhaps TRBD1 as D (5 bases). With 5 bases removed from V and 3 bases from J, the gap between germline ends came to 10 bases. Germline lookup yields CDR1 SGHVS and CDR2 FQNEAQ. This CDR3 is built from 13 residues. The CDR3 sequence is CASSGRVDTEAFF. CDR3 nucleotides: TGTGCCAGCAGCGGCAGGGTGGACACTGAAGCTTTCTTT.

V and J are TRBV5-1 and TRBJ2-3; tentative D call: TRBD2 (5 bases). CDR1 and CDR2 (germline): SGHRS, YFSETQ. CDR3 size: 15 residues. Trimming pared 2 bases from V and 6 bases from J, leaving 16 bases between. The CDR3 DNA sequence: TGCGCCAGCAGCTTTAGACCAACCGGCGGGGATACGCAGTATTTT. Amino acid sequence: CASSFRPTGGDTQYF.

This sequence joins TRBV29-1 and TRBJ2-2; D is unclear. Germline V gene lookup returns CDR1 SQVTM and CDR2 ANQGSEA. CDR3 length: 11 amino acids. Deletions cut 6 bases from V and 1 base from J, with 3 bases between. The DNA for the CDR3 is TGCAGCGTCAGGAACACCGGGGAGCTGTTTTTT. Amino acid sequence: CSVRNTGELFF.

This clone came up a few times. This sequence joins TRBV30 and TRBJ1-2; 7 nucleotides match TRBD1. Germline CDR1 reads GTSNPN; CDR2 reads SVGIG (reference sequence). The CDR3 contains 16 residues. Trimming at V came to 0 bases and at J to 0 bases, leaving 7 bases not matched to a gene. CDR3 sequence reads: CAWSVQGTVANYGYTF. In DNA, the CDR3 is TGTGCCTGGAGTGTACAGGGGACGGTAGCTAACTATGGCTACACCTTC. Full variable domain (missing parts from reference TRBV30 and TRBJ1-2): SQTIHQWPATLVQPVGSPLSLECTVEGTSNPNLYWYRQAAGRGLQLLFYSVGIGQISSEVPQNLSASRPQDRQFILSSKKLLLSDSGFYLCAWSVQGTVANYGYTFGSGTRLTVV.

The chain employs TRBV19 and TRBJ2-2; tentatively, D is TRBD1 (6 bases). Germline lookup yields CDR1 LNHDA and CDR2 SQIVND (reference sequence). The V end was cut by 7 bases, the J end by 6 bases, with 18 bases between. The CDR3 extends over 15 amino acids. CDR3 amino acids: CASTPQGPRAGELFF. The DNA for the CDR3 is TGTGCCAGTACTCCTCAGGGGCCCAGGGCCGGGGAGCTGTTTTTT.

The rearrangement uses TRBV27 and TRBJ1-1, with a tentative D call TRBD1 (5 bases). The CDR3 consists of 13 residues. V lost 3 bases to trimming and J lost 4 bases, with 9 bases between them. Germline lookup yields CDR1 MNHEY and CDR2 SMNVEV (reference sequence). The CDR3 is CASSFRTLTEAFF. Here the CDR3 DNA reads TGTGCCAGCAGTTTTCGGACACTCACTGAAGCTTTCTTT.

This clone has only a few counts. One junction end disagrees with the germline gene, perhaps due to a read error. The chain carries TRBV7-9 and TRBJ2-7, with 9 bases that match TRBD1. The CDR3 has 13 residues. Germline V gene data show CDR1 as SEHNR and CDR2 as FQNEAQ (reference sequence). The CDR3 nucleotides read TGTGCCAGCAGCTTACCGCAGGGACAGGGTCCCTCCTTC. It specifies CASSLPQGQGPSF.

This chain joins TRBV7-3 and TRBJ2-3; 10 bases line up with TRBD1. V was clipped by 5 bases and J by 4 bases; unmatched bases: 6. The CDR3 length is 15 residues. Germline V lookup: CDR1 SGHTA, CDR2 FQGTGA. This CDR3 reads CASSPRQGAADTQYF. The CDR3 DNA reads as TGTGCCAGCAGCCCGAGACAGGGGGCGGCAGATACGCAGTATTTT. The whole variable domain, remainder taken from reference TRBV7-3 and TRBJ2-3, is GAGVSQTPSNKVTEKGKYVELRCDPISGHTALYWYRQSLGQGPEFLIYFQGTGAADDSGLPNDRFFAVRPEGSVSTLKIQRTERGDSAVYLCASSPRQGAADTQYFGPGTRLTVL.

V usage is TRBV5-1 and J usage is TRBJ1-6; 7 bases align to TRBD1. Germline CDR1 SGHRS, CDR2 YFSETQ. V gave up 5 bases and J gave up 2 bases; unmatched junction bases: 10. This CDR3 is built from 17 residues. CDR3 region: CASRSSPGQAYNSPLHF. The CDR3 nucleotides read TGCGCCAGCAGATCAAGTCCCGGACAGGCCTATAATTCACCCCTCCACTTT.

Only a few counts were recorded for this clone. The V and J genes are TRBV6-5 and TRBJ1-3; D gene ambiguous. The CDR3 covers 14 residues. V was shortened by 8 bases and J by 1 base, with 12 bases between the two germline ends. Germline V CDR1 and CDR2: MNHEY, SVGAGI. The CDR3 nucleotides read TGTGCCAGCTGCGAGATGCTTTCTGGAAACACCATATATTTT. It encodes CASCEMLSGNTIYF.

The genes are TRBV6-6 and TRBJ2-3; D gene uncertain. This CDR3 is 16 amino acids long. Germline V gene lookup returns CDR1 MNHNY and CDR2 SVGAGI (reference sequence). V lost 5 bases to trimming and J lost 1 base, with 16 bases between them. CDR3 bases: TGTGCCAGCAGTACCCGAATCTTCCGGGGCACAGATACGCAGTATTTT. Protein product: CASSTRIFRGTDTQYF.

V and J are TRBV10-1 and TRBJ2-1; D gene uncertain. The CDR3 length is 15 residues. Per the germline V gene, CDR1 is WNHNN and CDR2 is SYGVQD (reference sequence). V was shortened by 1 base and J by 0 bases, with 7 bases between the two germline ends. CDR3 sequence: CASSEYRSSYNEQFF. The CDR3 bases are TGCGCCAGCAGTGAGTACCGGTCCTCCTACAATGAGCAGTTCTTC.

The CDR3 reads CAISERRGHEQFF. CDR3 bases: TGTGCCATCAGTGAGCGGCGGGGGCATGAGCAGTTCTTC. The V and J genes are TRBV10-3 and TRBJ2-1; D may be TRBD2 (7 bases). V lost 2 bases and J lost 8, with 10 bases in between. This CDR3 is built from 13 residues. The germline CDR1 and CDR2 sequences are ENHRY and SYGVKD.

The chain has TRBV6-1 and TRBJ2-3; 9 bases map to TRBD1. The CDR3 runs to 14 residues. Germline assignment: CDR1 MNHNS and CDR2 SASEGT. Trimming removed 4 bases from V and 8 bases from J; junction bases left unmatched: 7. CDR3 DNA: TGTGCCAGCAGTGGGGACAGGGAAGTAGGTACGCAGTATTTT. It codes for CASSGDREVGTQYF.

This chain links TRBV7-2 with TRBJ1-1; D uncertain. Germline CDR1 reads SGHTA; CDR2 reads FQGNSA. The CDR3 totals 12 residues. V was shortened by 4 bases and J by 4 bases, with 7 bases between the two germline ends. The CDR3 here is CASSWSGTEAFF. CDR3 coding DNA: TGTGCCAGCAGCTGGTCGGGCACTGAAGCTTTCTTT.

This clone was counted once. V is TRBV6-5 and J is TRBJ2-1; TRBD1 agrees at 8 bases. Trimming cost V 4 bases and J 8 bases; bases outside gene matches: 4. The germline gives CDR1 MNHEY, CDR2 SVGAGI. The CDR3 sequence is 13 residues long. The CDR3, as DNA: TGTGCCAGCAGTTCAGACAGGGGCCATGAGCAGTTCTTC. Protein product: CASSSDRGHEQFF.

The V gene is TRBV5-1, the J gene TRBJ1-2; TRBD1 matches at 7 bases. Trimming took 5 bases from V and 8 from J; bases not matched to a gene: 12. The CDR3 consists of 14 residues. Germline values: CDR1 SGHRS, CDR2 YFSETQ. The CDR3 protein is CASSSATGVEGYTF. The CDR3 DNA reads TGCGCCAGCAGTAGCGCCACAGGGGTGGAGGGCTACACCTTC.